These T cell receptor beta chains were read from a single sample in a study of cytomegalovirus exposure and HLA in healthy donors. The assay was immunoSEQ multiplex PCR, and TCRdb's table has in-frame clones only and misses some. The table records some 200,000 clones, around 84% of them present only once. The sequencing input was PBMCs. Source of these receptors: a woman aged 50 to 60 in good health and CMV-seropositive. CDR3s leave out the opening cysteine and the closing phenylalanine or tryptophan. The order of the fields is clone size, J gene, V gene, CDR3 protein. The size of a clone is reported for some rows only, either as once, few or many, or as a class for expanded clones.

NA	TRBJ2-5	TRBV5-1	ASSPGLAGEETQY
NA	TRBJ1-2	TRBV7-9	ASRITGGQGYGYT
NA	TRBJ1-3	TRBV6-4	ASSYGTGASNTIY
NA	TRBJ2-7	TRBV7-9	ASRLAGDFSYEQY
NA	TRBJ2-3	TRBV6-4	ASSPSGGASTDTQY
NA	TRBJ1-3	TRBV9	ASSAGDNSGNTIY
NA	TRBJ1-5	TRBV5-4	ASSASAGDNQPQH
once	TRBJ1-1	TRBV5-1	ASSLEVQGNTEAF
NA	TRBJ1-2	TRBV4-1	ASSQVGQGYT
NA	TRBJ2-5	TRBV5-4	ASSSGLASGETQY
NA	TRBJ2-3	TRBV7-2	ASSPHRRGVPYTTDTQY
NA	TRBJ2-7	TRBV11-2	ATPGQGANGSGEQY
NA	TRBJ1-2	TRBV10-3	ATLDRTGYASGYT
NA	TRBJ2-7	TRBV9	ASSVGTGTYEQY
NA	TRBJ1-2	TRBV6-1	ASSKRTGGGYT
NA	TRBJ2-3	TRBV5-6	ASSLGGVATDTQY
once	TRBJ1-6	TRBV4-3	ASSQEGQGHSPLH
NA	TRBJ2-3	TRBV4-1	ASSQGSVRRGTDTQY
once	TRBJ1-6	TRBV2	ASTPPGAYNSPLH
NA	NA	TRBV29-1	SAVTSGAPYEQY
NA	TRBJ2-2	TRBV19	ASSTIWTGNTGELF
few	TRBJ1-1	TRBV7-9	ASSLVRGEAF